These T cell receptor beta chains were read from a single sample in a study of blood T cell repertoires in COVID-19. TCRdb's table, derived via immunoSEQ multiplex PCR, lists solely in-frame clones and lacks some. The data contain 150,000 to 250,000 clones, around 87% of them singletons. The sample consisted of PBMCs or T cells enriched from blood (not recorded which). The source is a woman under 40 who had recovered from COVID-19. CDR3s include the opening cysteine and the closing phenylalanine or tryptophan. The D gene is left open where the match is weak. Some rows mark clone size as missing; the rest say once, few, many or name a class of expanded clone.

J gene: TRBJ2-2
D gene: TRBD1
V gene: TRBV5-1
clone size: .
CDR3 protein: CASTGTGDGELFF
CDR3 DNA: TGCGCCAGCACCGGGACAGGGGACGGGGAGCTGTTTTTT

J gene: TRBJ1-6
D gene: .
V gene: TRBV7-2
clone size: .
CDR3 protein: CASSLNRLNSPLHF
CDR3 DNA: TGTGCCAGCAGCCTCAACAGGCTAAATTCACCCCTCCACTTT

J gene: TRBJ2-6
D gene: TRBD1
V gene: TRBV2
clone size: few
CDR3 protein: CASSPGQGSGANVLTF
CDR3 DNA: TGTGCCAGCAGCCCGGGACAGGGGTCTGGGGCCAACGTCCTGACTTTC

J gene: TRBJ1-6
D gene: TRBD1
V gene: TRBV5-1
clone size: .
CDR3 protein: CASSLAETGRSSPLHF
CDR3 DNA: TGCGCCAGCAGCTTGGCCGAGACAGGGAGATCGTCACCCCTCCACTTT

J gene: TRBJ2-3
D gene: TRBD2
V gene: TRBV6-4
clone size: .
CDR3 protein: CASSPESTSGGADTQYF
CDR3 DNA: TGTGCCAGCAGCCCCGAATCGACTAGCGGGGGAGCAGATACGCAGTATTTT

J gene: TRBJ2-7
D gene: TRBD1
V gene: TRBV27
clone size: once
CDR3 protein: CASSLGRLDRGSYEQYF
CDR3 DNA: TGTGCCAGCAGTCTGGGTAGGCTGGACAGGGGATCCTACGAGCAGTACTTC

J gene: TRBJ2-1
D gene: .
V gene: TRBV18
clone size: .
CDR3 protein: CASSPATDIYNEQFF
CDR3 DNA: TGTGCCAGCTCACCAGCGACAGACATATACAATGAGCAGTTCTTC

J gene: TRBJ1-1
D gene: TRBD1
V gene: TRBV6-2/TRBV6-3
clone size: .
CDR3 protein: CASSSNSRDSEAFF
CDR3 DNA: TGTGCCAGCAGTTCGAACAGCCGGGACAGTGAAGCTTTCTTT

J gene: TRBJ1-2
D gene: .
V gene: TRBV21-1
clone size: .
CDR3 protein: CASSKSRLLSPQGYTF
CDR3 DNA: TGTGCCAGCAGCAAATCCCGACTTCTTTCCCCCCAAGGCTACACCTTC

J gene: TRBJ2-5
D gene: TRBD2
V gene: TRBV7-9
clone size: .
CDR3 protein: CASTLLAGGPGETQYF
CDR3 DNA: TGTGCCAGCACCCTTTTAGCGGGAGGGCCGGGGGAGACCCAGTACTTC